The rows below give T cell receptor beta chains drawn from one sample of a study of vaccination effects on CD4 cells after COVID-19. Antigens of these TCRs are unknown. Generated by immunoSEQ multiplex PCR, the TCRdb table keeps only in-frame clones and is missing some. The data contain around 27,000 clones, about 62% of them seen just once; the ten biggest clones take up roughly 10%. This specimen was CD4+ T cells from PBMCs cultured without peptide, taken before COVID-19 vaccination. These receptors were taken from a human donor who received a COVID-19 vaccine. The CDR3 runs from the conserved cysteine through the conserved F or W. The D gene is left open where the match is weak. The listing skips clone size in some rows; elsewhere it reads once, few, many or a size class.

size | J | D | V | DNA | CDR3
- | TRBJ1-2 | - | TRBV27 | TGTGCCAGCAGCCTTGACAGAAACTATGGCTACACCTTC | CASSLDRNYGYTF
- | TRBJ2-7 | TRBD1 | TRBV5-4 | TGTGCCAGCAGCGAAAGGGACAGGGTTACCCACGAGCAGTACTTC | CASSERDRVTHEQYF
- | TRBJ1-1 | TRBD1 | TRBV18 | TGTGCCAGCTCACCCCAGGACAGGACCCAGGGAGCTTTCTTT | CASSPQDRTQGAFF
once | TRBJ1-2 | - | TRBV29-1 | TGCAGCGTCCTAAGATCCGGGGCTGGATATGGCTACACCTTC | CSVLRSGAGYGYTF
- | TRBJ2-1 | TRBD2 | TRBV11-1 | TGTGCCAGCAGCATAAGCGGGAGTAGGTACAATGAGCAGTTCTTC | CASSISGSRYNEQFF
- | TRBJ2-3 | - | TRBV6-5 | TGTGCCAGCAGTCCAAATGCAGATACGCAGTATTTT | CASSPNADTQYF
- | TRBJ2-5 | - | TRBV7-2 | TGTGCCAGCAGCTTCAATGGTCGGCAAGAGACCCAGTACTTC | CASSFNGRQETQYF
- | TRBJ1-1 | - | TRBV5-1 | TGCGCCAGCAGCAAGGCCGACTCCCTGAACACTGAAGCTTTCTTT | CASSKADSLNTEAFF
few | TRBJ1-4 | - | TRBV6-5 | TGTGCCAGCAGTTACTCGACTAGGAGGCGAGATGAAAAACTGTTTTTT | CASSYSTRRRDEKLFF
- | TRBJ1-6 | - | TRBV4-1 | TGCGCCAGCAGCAAAGGACAGTCTAGGGATAATTCACCCCTCCACTTT | CASSKGQSRDNSPLHF
- | TRBJ1-5 | - | TRBV27 | TGTGCCAGCAGTCAGACCTGGGGTAGCAATCAGCCCCAGCATTTT | CASSQTWGSNQPQHF
- | TRBJ2-3 | TRBD2 | TRBV3-1/TRBV3-2 | TGTGCCAGCAGCTCCGGGACTAGGGGGGCCTGGCAGTATTTT | CASSSGTRGAWQYF
- | TRBJ2-5 | TRBD2 | TRBV7-6 | TGTGCCAGCAGCCAAGGACTAGCGCAGAGGGAGACCCAGTACTTC | CASSQGLAQRETQYF
- | TRBJ1-1 | - | TRBV4-1 | TGCGCCAGCAGCCAACCATTGGGGAGGAACACTGAAGCTTTCTTT | CASSQPLGRNTEAFF
- | TRBJ2-5 | TRBD1 | TRBV13 | TGTGCCAGCAGCTTATCATGGGACAGGGGAATACGGCAAGAGACCCAGTACTTC | CASSLSWDRGIRQETQYF
- | TRBJ2-1 | - | TRBV12-5 | TGTGCTAGTGGTTTGGGGCGACAGAGTGAGCAGTTCTTC | CASGLGRQSEQFF
- | TRBJ2-1 | - | TRBV4-2 | TGTGCCAGCAGCCAAGATCGGGCGTCCAATGAGCAGTTCTTC | CASSQDRASNEQFF
- | TRBJ1-2 | - | TRBV27 | TGTGCCAGCAGTTCGCCCTGGCAGGGTGGCTACACCTTC | CASSSPWQGGYTF
- | TRBJ1-6 | - | TRBV25-1 | TGTGCCAGCAGGCGGGGGAATTCACCCCTCCACTTT | CASRRGNSPLHF
- | TRBJ2-5 | TRBD2 | TRBV7-6 | TGTGCCAGCAGCTTAGGTCGTTTGGGGACTAGCGGGAGTTTTGAGCAAGAGACCCAGTACTTC | CASSLGRLGTSGSFEQETQYF
- | TRBJ2-5 | - | TRBV10-3 | TGTGCCTCGGAGGGGGCCGGGGGTGAGACCCAGTACTTC | CASEGAGGETQYF
- | TRBJ2-3 | - | TRBV7-8 | TGTGCCAGCAGCTTACTGGCCCCCCGGCTCCCAGATACGCAGTATTTT | CASSLLAPRLPDTQYF
- | TRBJ2-7 | - | TRBV7-2 | TGTGCCAGCGCCCAGCTCTACGAGCAGTACTTC | CASAQLYEQYF
once | TRBJ2-5 | - | TRBV30 | TGTGCCTGGAGTAAGAGGCTCCGGGAGACCCAGTACTTC | CAWSKRLRETQYF
- | TRBJ2-7 | TRBD1 | TRBV24-1 | TGTGCCACCGCGACGACAGGGGACCACGAGCAGTACTTC | CATATTGDHEQYF
- | TRBJ2-1 | TRBD1 | TRBV23-1 | TGCGCCAGCGGGCCTCGGACAGGGGGAACATATAGGCAGTTCTTC | CASGPRTGGTYRQFF
- | TRBJ1-1 | - | TRBV7-9 | TGTGCCAGCAGCTTAATTTGGGGTTTCATCGGCGTTGGGGACACTGAAGCTTTCTTT | CASSLIWGFIGVGDTEAFF